These T cell receptor beta chains were read from a single sample in a study of cytomegalovirus exposure and HLA in healthy donors. The repertoire was sequenced with immunoSEQ multiplex PCR; TCRdb's copy has only in-frame clones and lacks some. The table shows some 140,000 clones, with more than 80% occurring only once. Sequenced input: PBMCs. The source of these receptors is a woman under 40 in good health and CMV-seropositive. Both conserved end residues are part of each CDR3. Fields, in order: D gene, V gene, J gene, clone size, CDR3 DNA, CDR3 protein. A D gene is named only where the DNA matches it firmly. Clone size is stated in some rows and not others, as once, few, many or a class when expanded.

TRBD1	TRBV19	TRBJ2-1	-	TGTGCCAGTAGTCCTGGACAGGGGTTTTCCTCTAATGAGCAGTTCTTC	CASSPGQGFSSNEQFF
TRBD1	TRBV5-1	TRBJ1-4	-	TGCGCCAGCAGCTTGGCCGGGACAGGGGCTGAAAAACTGTTTTTT	CASSLAGTGAEKLFF
TRBD2	TRBV25-1	TRBJ2-3	-	TGTGCCAGCAGTGAATTTGGGGGGGGTACGCAGTATTTT	CASSEFGGGTQYF
TRBD2	TRBV5-1	TRBJ2-7	once	TGCGCCAGCAGCTTGGCCTCGGGAGGCCCCTACGAGCAGTACTTC	CASSLASGGPYEQYF
-	TRBV21-1	TRBJ1-1	-	TGTGCCAGCAGCTTTCGGGGGACAGCAGTCAATGAAGCTTTCTTT	CASSFRGTAVNEAFF
TRBD2	TRBV7-9	TRBJ2-5	-	TGTGCCAGCAGCTCCACCCTACTAGCGACCGCGCGAGAGACCCAGTACTTC	CASSSTLLATARETQYF
-	TRBV28	TRBJ1-2	once	TGTGCCAGCGGCTTCTATGGCTACACCTTC	CASGFYGYTF
TRBD2	TRBV27	TRBJ2-5	-	TGTGCCAGTGGACTAGCGGGTATCTTAGAGACCCAGTACTTC	CASGLAGILETQYF
-	TRBV2	TRBJ1-2	-	TGTGCTACCGCGGGCCCGGAGACAGGAGGCTATGGCTACACCTTC	CATAGPETGGYGYTF
-	TRBV18	TRBJ2-1	-	TGTGCCAGCTCACCATCGGTTGACAATGAGCAGTTCTTC	CASSPSVDNEQFF
TRBD1	TRBV27	TRBJ1-1	-	TGTGCCAGCAGTTTGGGACAGGCGTACACTGAAGCTTTCTTT	CASSLGQAYTEAFF
-	TRBV14	TRBJ2-7	few	TGTGCCAGCAGCCAAGAACTATTCTACGAGCAGTACTTC	CASSQELFYEQYF
-	TRBV25-1	TRBJ2-1	-	TGTGCCAGCAGTGTATCCCGGGAGCAGTTCTTC	CASSVSREQFF
TRBD1	TRBV19	TRBJ1-1	-	TGTGCCAGTAGTACCGGACAGGGAGACACTGAAGCTTTCTTT	CASSTGQGDTEAFF
-	TRBV5-5	TRBJ1-4	-	TGTGCCAGCAGCCTGGCCCTCGGAGGGATTAATGAAAAACTGTTTTTT	CASSLALGGINEKLFF
TRBD1	TRBV5-1	TRBJ2-5	-	TGCGCCAGCAGCTCCGGGACAGGGGGCGAGGAGACCCAGTACTTC	CASSSGTGGEETQYF
TRBD2	TRBV28	TRBJ2-5	-	TGTGCCAGCAGTTTCGGTAGCGGGAGTGCGATCGAGACCCAGTACTTC	CASSFGSGSAIETQYF